Sequencing of this T cell receptor (beta chain) was carried out in a study of response to subunit inactivated influenza vaccine. A single record per CDR3 protein comes from TCRdb applying MiXCR to the RT-PCR reads. The sample carries about 540,000 distinct CDR3 sequences, approximately 24% recorded once. Germline CDR1 and CDR2: SQVTM and ANQGSEA. The V end lost 4 bases, the J end lost 2 bases, and 11 bases lay between the germline ends. CDR3 length equals 14 residues. The data also belong to a second study, concerning T cells expressing NK-cell markers. Turning to that study: What made the TCR beta cDNA was 5'RACE template switching with UMIs.

The rearrangement links TRBV29-1 to TRBJ1-4; perhaps TRBD1 as D (6 bases). This sequence originates from a man aged 45-65 years who received an inactivated influenza vaccine. The sample in question was CD4+ T cells sorted from PBMCs, obtained 12 days after vaccination. As DNA, the CDR3 is TGCAGCGTTGTAACCACAGGGACTAATGAAAAACTGTTTTTT. The encoded protein is CSVVTTGTNEKLFF.